Sequencing of this TCR beta chain was carried out in a study of blood T cell repertoires in COVID-19. This CDR3 comprises 12 residues. Trimming took off 3 bases at V and 11 bases at J, with 13 bases between the two ends. This table comes from immunoSEQ multiplex PCR, and its TCRdb copy is limited to in-frame clones, with some not included. This repertoire shows some 230,000 clones, 85% to 90% found once; its top ten account for about 3%. The sample comprised PBMCs or T cells enriched from blood (not recorded which). This TCR was recovered from a woman aged 18-29 years in a cohort exposed to, infected with or recovered from COVID-19 (not recorded which). This chain uses TRBV12-3 or TRBV12-4 with TRBJ1-1, with D uncertain. The CDR3 bases are TGTGCCAGCAGTTTGGGCGGCCGAGGGGCTTTCTTT. It specifies CASSLGGRGAFF.